This T cell receptor (beta chain) was sequenced during a study of cytomegalovirus exposure and HLA in healthy donors. Study overall: There were approximately 80 million unique TCRs (from HLA-typed donors) in an early data release.

The PCR had 60 Vbeta and 13 Jbeta primers. Method: immunoSEQ multiplex PCR; TCRdb's copy keeps in-frame clones and lacks some. The data contain some 120,000 clones, about four fifths of them seen just once; the ten biggest clones take up around 4%. The CDR3 extends over 15 amino acids. CDR1 is LNHDA and CDR2 is SQIVND in the germline V gene (reference sequence). V lost 7 bases to trimming and J lost 5 bases, with 20 bases between them. The TCR was taken from a woman aged 25 to 39 in good health and CMV-seronegative. Sequenced material: PBMCs. The rearrangement joins TRBV19 to TRBJ1-1; no clear D gene. The CDR3, as DNA: TGTGCCAGTACCGAAACCCGACGGGGATGGACTGAAGCTTTCTTT. Residues: CASTETRRGWTEAFF. Filled out from reference TRBV19 and TRBJ1-1, the complete variable domain reads DGGITQSPKYLFRKEGQNVTLSCEQNLNHDAMYWYRQDPGQGLRLIYYSQIVNDFQKGDIAEGYSVSREKKESFPLTVTSAQKNPTAFYLCASTETRRGWTEAFFGQGTRLTVV.